The 28 T cell receptor beta chains below were found in one sample sequenced in a study of control samples from healthy donors and cancer patients. This table comes from immunoSEQ multiplex PCR, and its TCRdb copy is limited to in-frame clones, with some not included. The sample carries more than 100,000 clones, approximately 90% recorded once. Sample: blood. All receptors derive from a woman aged 18-29 years in good health.

V and J are TRBV15 and TRBJ1-3; D is perhaps TRBD1 (6 bases). Trimming removed 1 base from V and 0 bases from J, with 13 bases in between. CDR3 length: 17 residues. Germline V lookup: CDR1 LNHNV, CDR2 YYDKDF (reference sequence). The chain's CDR3 is CATSRGGGVSSGNTIYF. The CDR3 nucleotides read TGTGCCACCAGCAGAGGGGGGGGCGTATCCTCTGGAAACACCATATATTTT.

This chain connects TRBV2 to TRBJ2-7; maybe TRBD1 (6 bases). CDR1 and CDR2 (germline): SNHLY, FYNNEI. V gave up 2 bases and J gave up 4 bases, with 15 bases separating them. The CDR3 totals 15 residues. DNA for the CDR3: TGTGCCAGCAGTGAAAGGACCGGGACAATTTACGAGCAGTACTTC. Amino acids: CASSERTGTIYEQYF.

V gene TRBV27 combines with J gene TRBJ2-2; D possibly matches TRBD1 or TRBD2 (5 bases each). This CDR3 region has 15 residues. Germline lookup yields CDR1 MNHEY and CDR2 SMNVEV (reference sequence). Between the trimmed V and J ends, which lost 5 bases and 1 base, there was a span of 11 bases. The CDR3 is CASSLWDGNTGELFF. CDR3 nucleotide sequence: TGTGCCAGCAGTCTATGGGACGGGAACACCGGGGAGCTGTTTTTT.

The chain is built from TRBV12-5 and TRBJ1-1; D gene uncertain. This CDR3 has 12 residues. Trimming removed 1 base from V and 7 bases from J, with 7 bases in between. Germline CDR1 LGHNT, CDR2 FRNRAP. The CDR3 sequence: CASGLGRGEAFF. For the CDR3, the DNA is TGTGCTAGTGGTTTGGGTCGGGGTGAAGCTTTCTTT.

V is TRBV3-1 (or the pseudogene TRBV3-2) and J is TRBJ2-3, with D perhaps TRBD1 (6 bases). V was clipped by 3 bases and J by 3 bases, with 13 bases between them. Germline CDR1 is LGHDT and CDR2 is YNNKEL (reference sequence). The CDR3 extends over 15 amino acids. CDR3 sequence reads: CASSHRSQGTDTQYF. In DNA form, the CDR3 reads TGTGCCAGCAGCCACCGGTCCCAGGGGACAGATACGCAGTATTTT.

The V and J genes are TRBV19 and TRBJ2-4, with 9 bases lining up with TRBD2. Germline values: CDR1 LNHDA, CDR2 SQIVND (reference sequence). Trimming removed 6 bases from V and 0 bases from J; junction bases left unmatched: 9. The CDR3 is made up of 17 amino acids. CDR3 amino acids: CASRSIGTSLAKNIQYF. CDR3 in DNA: TGTGCCAGTAGGTCGATTGGGACTAGCCTAGCCAAAAACATTCAGTACTTC.

The rearrangement uses TRBV28 and TRBJ1-3, with a tentative D call TRBD1 (6 bases). Germline CDR1 and CDR2: MDHEN and SYDVKM. This CDR3 region has 15 residues. Trimming took off 5 bases at V and 0 bases at J, with 11 bases between the two ends. In nucleotides, the CDR3 is TGTGCCAGCAGTCGGACAGTCCTCTCTGGAAACACCATATATTTT. Its protein is CASSRTVLSGNTIYF.

The chain links TRBV19 to TRBJ2-2; D perhaps matches TRBD2 (6 bases). Between the trimmed V and J ends, which lost 5 bases and 4 bases, there was a span of 32 bases. Germline V lookup: CDR1 LNHDA, CDR2 SQIVND (reference sequence). The length of the CDR3 is 21 residues. The DNA for the CDR3 is TGTGCCAGTAGTCCTGCCCTCCCCCGGGACTCCCCCCTACTCCTCACCGGGGAGCTGTTTTTT. This encodes CASSPALPRDSPLLLTGELFF.

This clone was observed once. The V and J genes are TRBV9 and TRBJ1-5; D possibly corresponds to TRBD1 (5 bases). Trimming shortened V by 0 bases and J by 7 bases, and 14 bases separated the two germline ends. This CDR3 has 15 residues. Germline V lookup: CDR1 SGDLS, CDR2 YYNGEE. CDR3 loop: CASSVGVQGGQPQHF. In DNA form, the CDR3 reads TGTGCCAGCAGCGTAGGGGTCCAGGGAGGCCAGCCCCAGCATTTT. The full variable domain, its missing parts supplied by reference TRBV9 and TRBJ1-5, is DSGVTQTPKHLITATGQRVTLRCSPRSGDLSVYWYQQSLDQGLQFLIQYYNGEERAKGNILERFSAQQFPDLHSELNLSSLELGDSALYFCASSVGVQGGQPQHFGDGTRLSIL.

The chain employs TRBV30 and TRBJ1-4; D not certain. Germline V lookup: CDR1 GTSNPN, CDR2 SVGIG (reference sequence). The CDR3 spans 11 residues. Deletions cut 0 bases from V and 7 bases from J, with 3 bases between. In DNA form, the CDR3 reads TGTGCCTGGAGTGTAGGTGAAAAACTGTTTTTT. Translation: CAWSVGEKLFF.

The chain combines TRBV5-4 with TRBJ2-7, with TRBD1 matching over 7 bases. The junction had 9 bases not matched to a gene; V was cut back by 5 bases and J by 4 bases. This CDR3 has 14 residues. In germline, CDR1 is SGHNT, CDR2 YYREEE (reference sequence). CDR3 DNA: TGTGCCAGCAGTCTGACAGGGCCGACTTACGAGCAGTACTTC. It specifies CASSLTGPTYEQYF.

J is TRBJ2-2 and V is TRBV6-5; the match to TRBD2 covers 7 bases. The germline gives CDR1 MNHEY, CDR2 SVGAGI. This CDR3 has 15 amino acids. V shed 2 bases and J 4 bases; nucleotides not matched to a gene: 4. The CDR3 bases are TGTGCCAGCAGTTACGGGATAGCGGGCACCGGGGAGCTGTTTTTT. It encodes CASSYGIAGTGELFF.

This clone was seen just once. CDR3 sequence (DNA): TGTGCCAGCAGCTTAGGAGGGGGGAATGAGCAGTTCTTC. This codes for CASSLGGGNEQFF. The J gene is TRBJ2-1, the V gene TRBV7-8, with D possibly being TRBD1 or TRBD2 (6 bases each). CDR3 length: 13 amino acids. CDR1 SGHVS and CDR2 FQNEAQ come from the germline V gene. Trimming removed 1 base at V and 7 bases at J, with 8 bases between.

A few counts support this clone. This chain connects TRBV12-3 or TRBV12-4 to TRBJ2-7; 7 bases agree with TRBD1. This CDR3 has 13 amino acids. Losses at the gene ends were 6 bases for V and 7 bases for J; bases not matched to a gene: 9. The CDR3 spells CASRPTTGLEQYF. The CDR3 DNA is TGTGCCAGCAGACCGACGACAGGGCTAGAGCAGTACTTC.

The rearrangement links TRBV24-1 to TRBJ2-3, with TRBD1 identical over 8 bases. Germline lookup yields CDR1 KGHDR and CDR2 SFDVKD. After removal of 7 bases from V and 6 bases from J, the junction contained 5 bases not matched to a gene. The CDR3 is made up of 13 amino acids. The CDR3 coding sequence is TGTGCCACCAGCCCGACAGGGGAGGATACGCAGTATTTT. Its translation is CATSPTGEDTQYF.

This clone was found once. The rearrangement uses TRBV5-1 and TRBJ2-1; D not certain. CDR1 and CDR2 (germline): SGHRS, YFSETQ. The CDR3 extends over 11 amino acids. V dropped 0 bases and J dropped 8 bases, with 3 bases sitting between them. The CDR3 DNA sequence: TGCGCCAGCAGCTTGGGATATGAGCAGTTCTTC. Its protein is CASSLGYEQFF.

The chain recombines TRBV19 with TRBJ2-4; TRBD1 matches at 8 bases. This CDR3 region has 14 residues. CDR1 LNHDA and CDR2 SQIVND come from the germline V gene (reference sequence). Trimming cost V 8 bases and J 2 bases; bases outside gene matches: 5. In nucleotides, the CDR3 is TGTGCCAGTGGAGACAGGGGAACCAAAAACATTCAGTACTTC. It yields the protein CASGDRGTKNIQYF.

This chain uses TRBV30 with TRBJ1-2, with D perhaps matching TRBD1 (5 bases). V was clipped by 0 bases and J by 8 bases, with 13 bases between them. This CDR3 has 13 amino acids. Germline CDR1 reads GTSNPN; CDR2 reads SVGIG (reference sequence). The CDR3 sequence: CAWSVYRGWGYTF. CDR3 DNA: TGTGCCTGGAGTGTATATAGGGGATGGGGCTACACCTTC.

The rearrangement links TRBV6-5 to TRBJ2-3; the D gene could be TRBD1 or TRBD2 (5 bases each). The CDR3 runs to 15 residues. Trimming removed 7 bases from V and 2 bases from J, with 16 bases in between. CDR1 and CDR2 (germline): MNHEY, SVGAGI. CDR3 nucleotides: TGTGCCAGCACCCTGGGTGTGGGACCCACAGATACGCAGTATTTT. Translated: CASTLGVGPTDTQYF.

The table lists this clone with a count of one. The chain joins TRBV10-3 to TRBJ1-5, with D tentatively TRBD1 (5 bases). The V end was cut by 10 bases, the J end by 3 bases, with 16 bases between. This CDR3 region has 14 residues. CDR1 ENHRY and CDR2 SYGVKD come from the germline V gene. Here the CDR3 reads CATQSGTPNQPQHF. As DNA, the CDR3 is TGTGCCACCCAATCCGGGACTCCCAATCAGCCCCAGCATTTT.

The chain uses TRBV18 and TRBJ1-5; D gene unclear. With 3 bases removed from V and 3 bases from J, the gap between germline ends came to 9 bases. This CDR3 has 14 residues. Germline CDR1 and CDR2: KGHSH and LQKENI. CDR3: CASSPGRINQPQHF. The CDR3 bases are TGTGCCAGCTCACCCGGACGGATCAATCAGCCCCAGCATTTT. The full variable domain, rest sourced from reference TRBV18 and TRBJ1-5, is NAGVMQNPRHLVRRRGQEARLRCSPMKGHSHVYWYRQLPEEGLKFMVYLQKENIIDESGMPKERFSAEFPKEGPSILRIQQVVRGDSAAYFCASSPGRINQPQHFGDGTRLSIL.

The rearrangement uses TRBV28 and TRBJ1-2; no firm D call. The CDR3 extends over 12 amino acids. CDR1 is MDHEN and CDR2 is SYDVKM in the germline V gene. V dropped 2 bases and J dropped 5 bases, with 6 bases sitting between them. DNA of the CDR3: TGTGCCAGCAGTTTAGTCCCATATGGCTACACCTTC. This translates into CASSLVPYGYTF.

The chain employs TRBV6-5 and TRBJ2-6; D perhaps matches TRBD1 (5 bases). Germline lookup yields CDR1 MNHEY and CDR2 SVGAGI. V gave up 6 bases and J gave up 4 bases, with 7 bases separating them. There are 13 residues in the CDR3. The CDR3 nucleotides read TGTGCCAGCAGCCGGACAGGGGCCAACGTCCTGACTTTC. It specifies CASSRTGANVLTF.

The chain uses TRBV25-1 and TRBJ1-2; maybe TRBD1 (5 bases). Germline V gene sequence: CDR1 MGHDK, CDR2 SYGVNS. CDR3 length: 14 residues. V was clipped by 3 bases and J by 0 bases, with 8 bases between them. This CDR3 reads CASSDVDTNYGYTF. The DNA for the CDR3 is TGTGCCAGCAGTGATGTGGACACTAACTATGGCTACACCTTC.

The table lists this clone with a count of one. V usage is TRBV10-1 and J usage is TRBJ2-5; possibly TRBD2 for D (5 bases). The CDR3 is 16 residues long. Germline V gene lookup returns CDR1 WNHNN and CDR2 SYGVQD (reference sequence). V was cut by 0 bases and J by 7 bases, with 18 bases left in between. The CDR3 spells CASSESGTDDRGTQYF. DNA of the CDR3: TGCGCCAGCAGTGAGTCCGGAACAGATGACCGGGGGACCCAGTACTTC.

The chain uses TRBV12-3 or TRBV12-4 and TRBJ1-5; D gene uncertain. Trimming shortened V by 5 bases and J by 7 bases, and 9 bases separated the two germline ends. There are 12 residues in the CDR3. CDR3 DNA: TGTGCCAGCAGTAGGTTCGACCAGCCCCAGCATTTT. Protein product: CASSRFDQPQHF.

V usage is TRBV18 and J usage is TRBJ2-5; 7 bases are shared with TRBD1. Trimming cost V 6 bases and J 3 bases; bases outside gene matches: 4. This CDR3 has 13 residues. CDR1 is KGHSH, CDR2 LQKENI, per germline. Here the CDR3 reads CASSLGQEETQYF. CDR3 nucleotide sequence: TGTGCCAGCTCCCTTGGACAGGAAGAGACCCAGTACTTC.

The J gene is TRBJ2-3, the V gene TRBV19; no definite D call. CDR3 length equals 14 residues. V lost 1 base and J 4 bases, leaving 9 bases between the germline ends. The V gene's germline CDR1 is LNHDA and CDR2 SQIVND (reference sequence). The CDR3 nucleotides read TGTGCCAGTAGTATAGGGGCAAGCGCAGATACGCAGTATTTT. Translated: CASSIGASADTQYF.